The following is a T cell receptor (beta chain) sequence with its context. Authors' processing steps: How many nucleated cells were present was estimated from reference gene primer amplification. Sequencing was performed with immunoSEQ multiplex PCR; in TCRdb, only in-frame clones are kept and a portion is missing. V and J calls and clone size are those listed in that table; D and trimming were worked out from the DNA. Of some 93,000 clones listed, roughly 90% are singletons. The data belong to a study of blood T cell repertoires in COVID-19. Across the study: Researchers got acute and convalescent COVID-19 samples from the United States, Italy and Spain. From T cells, B-cell-depleted T cells, or PBMCs came the material, which was cDNA or gDNA.

Trimming took 1 base from V and 1 from J; bases not matched to a gene: 4. The CDR3 is 18 amino acids. From germline, CDR1 is SGHAT and CDR2 FQNNGV. The rearrangement uses TRBV11-2 and TRBJ2-1; TRBD2 matches 13 bases. This TCR was sampled from a man aged 55 to 70 with acute or convalescent COVID-19. Sequenced input: peripheral blood. The CDR3 DNA sequence: TGTGCCAGCAGCTTAGGACTAGCGGGGGGTTTTTCCTACAATGAGCAGTTCTTC. Amino acids: CASSLGLAGGFSYNEQFF.